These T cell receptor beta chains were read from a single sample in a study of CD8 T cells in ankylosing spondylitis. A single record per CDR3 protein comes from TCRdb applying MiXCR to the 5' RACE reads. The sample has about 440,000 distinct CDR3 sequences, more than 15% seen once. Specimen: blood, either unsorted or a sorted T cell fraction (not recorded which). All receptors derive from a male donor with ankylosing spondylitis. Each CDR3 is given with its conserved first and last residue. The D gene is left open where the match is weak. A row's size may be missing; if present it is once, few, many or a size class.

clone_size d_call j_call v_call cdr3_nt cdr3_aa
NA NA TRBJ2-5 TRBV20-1 TGCAGTGCTAGAGATACAATTAAGGAAGCGGTGAAAGGGACCCAGTACTTC CSARDTIKEAVKGTQYF
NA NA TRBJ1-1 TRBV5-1 TGCGCCAGCAGCTTGGGGCGTCGTACAGGGCTGAACACTGAAGCTTTCTTT CASSLGRRTGLNTEAFF
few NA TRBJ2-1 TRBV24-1 TGTGCCACCGGAGTATCAGGGGACAATGAGCAGTTCTTC CATGVSGDNEQFF
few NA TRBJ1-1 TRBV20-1 TGCAGTGCTAGAGACACTATCGTGAACACTGAAGCTTTCTTT CSARDTIVNTEAFF
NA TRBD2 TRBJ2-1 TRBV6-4 TGTGCCAGCAGTGGGGCTAGCGGGACCTCCTACAATGAGCAGTTCTTC CASSGASGTSYNEQFF
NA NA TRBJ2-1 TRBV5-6 TGTGCCAGCAGCTTGGAATCCCGTGGTGGTGAGCAGTTCTTC CASSLESRGGEQFF
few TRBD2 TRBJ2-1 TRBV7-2 TGTGCCAGCAGGCACCGGGGGGGGGATCTGTCTAAGGAGCAGTTCTTC CASRHRGGDLSKEQFF
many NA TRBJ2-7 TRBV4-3 TGCGCCAGCAGCCAAGATCAAGGGGCAGGGATCTTTTACGAGCAGTACTTC CASSQDQGAGIFYEQYF
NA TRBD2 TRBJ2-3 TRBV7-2 TGTGCCAGCAGCCTCCGTAGCGGGAGTTCAGATACGCAGTATTTT CASSLRSGSSDTQYF
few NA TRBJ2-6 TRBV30 TGTGCCTGGAGTAATAGGGAGTTAGGGGCCAACGTCCTGACTTTC CAWSNRELGANVLTF
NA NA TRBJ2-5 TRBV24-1 TGTGCCACCAGTGATACCCGAGCGGGTTCCCAAGAGACCCAGTACTTC CATSDTRAGSQETQYF
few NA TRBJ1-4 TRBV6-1 TGTGCCAGCTTACGGGGTCCGTCTAATGAAAAACTGTTTTTT CASLRGPSNEKLFF
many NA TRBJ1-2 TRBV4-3 TGCGCCAGCAGCCAAGAATACAGTCGATATGGCTACACCTTC CASSQEYSRYGYTF
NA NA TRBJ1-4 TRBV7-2 TGTGCCAGCAGCCCAGGGGTAGCAACTAATGAAAAACTGTTTTTT CASSPGVATNEKLFF
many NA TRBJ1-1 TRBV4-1 TGCGCCAGCAGCCGCCGGACGGGGAACACTGAAGCTTTCTTT CASSRRTGNTEAFF